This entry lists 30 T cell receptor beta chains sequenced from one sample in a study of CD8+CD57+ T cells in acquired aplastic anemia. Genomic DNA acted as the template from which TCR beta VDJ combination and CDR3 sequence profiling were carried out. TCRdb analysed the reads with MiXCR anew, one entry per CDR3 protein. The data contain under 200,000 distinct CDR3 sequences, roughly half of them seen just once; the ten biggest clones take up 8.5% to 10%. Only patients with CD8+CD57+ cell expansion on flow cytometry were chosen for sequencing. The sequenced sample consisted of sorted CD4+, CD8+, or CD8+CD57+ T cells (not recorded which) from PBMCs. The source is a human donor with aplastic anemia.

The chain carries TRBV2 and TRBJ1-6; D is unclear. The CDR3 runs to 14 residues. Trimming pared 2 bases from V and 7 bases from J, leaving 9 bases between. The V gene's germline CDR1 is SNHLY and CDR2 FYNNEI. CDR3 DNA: TGTGCCAGCAGTGAATCTGTTGGGAATTCACCCCTCCACTTT. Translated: CASSESVGNSPLHF.

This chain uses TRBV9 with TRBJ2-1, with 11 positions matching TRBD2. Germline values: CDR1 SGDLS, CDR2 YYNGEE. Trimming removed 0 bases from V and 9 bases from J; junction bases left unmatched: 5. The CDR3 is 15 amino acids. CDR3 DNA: TGTGCCAGCAGCGTAGTAGTAGCGGGAGGGATTGAGCAGTTCTTC. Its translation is CASSVVVAGGIEQFF.

Written as DNA, the CDR3 is TGCGCCAGCAGTGAGGGACAGGCCGTCGAGACCCAGTACTTC. Protein product: CASSEGQAVETQYF. The chain carries TRBV10-1 and TRBJ2-5; 7 bases line up with TRBD1. The CDR3 runs to 14 residues. Germline V lookup: CDR1 WNHNN, CDR2 SYGVQD (reference sequence). The ends lost 2 bases at V and 5 bases at J; junction bases unmatched: 5.

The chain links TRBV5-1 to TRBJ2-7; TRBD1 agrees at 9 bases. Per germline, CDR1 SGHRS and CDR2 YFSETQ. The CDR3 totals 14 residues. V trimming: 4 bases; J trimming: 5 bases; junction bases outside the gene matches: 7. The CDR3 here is CASSPRQGGDEQYF. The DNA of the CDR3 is TGCGCCAGCAGCCCCCGACAGGGGGGGGACGAGCAGTACTTC.

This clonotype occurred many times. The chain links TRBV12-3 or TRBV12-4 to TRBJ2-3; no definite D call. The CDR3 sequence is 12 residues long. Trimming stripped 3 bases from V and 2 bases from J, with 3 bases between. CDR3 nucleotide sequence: TGTGCCAGCAGTTTCCCCACAGATACGCAGTATTTT. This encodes CASSFPTDTQYF.

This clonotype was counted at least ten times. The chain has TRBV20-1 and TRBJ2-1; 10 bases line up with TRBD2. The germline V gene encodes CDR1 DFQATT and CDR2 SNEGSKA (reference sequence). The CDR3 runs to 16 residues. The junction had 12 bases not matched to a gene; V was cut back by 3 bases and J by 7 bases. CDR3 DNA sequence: TGCAGTGCTAGTGGGGGGAGCGGGAGGGCCTCGAATGAGCAGTTCTTC. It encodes CSASGGSGRASNEQFF.

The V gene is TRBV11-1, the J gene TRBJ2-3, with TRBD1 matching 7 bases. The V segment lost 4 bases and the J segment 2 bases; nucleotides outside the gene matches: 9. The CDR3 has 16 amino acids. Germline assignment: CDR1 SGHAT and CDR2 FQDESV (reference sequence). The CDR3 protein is CASSWPTGTVTDTQYF. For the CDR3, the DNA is TGTGCCAGCAGCTGGCCGACCGGGACAGTCACAGATACGCAGTATTTT.

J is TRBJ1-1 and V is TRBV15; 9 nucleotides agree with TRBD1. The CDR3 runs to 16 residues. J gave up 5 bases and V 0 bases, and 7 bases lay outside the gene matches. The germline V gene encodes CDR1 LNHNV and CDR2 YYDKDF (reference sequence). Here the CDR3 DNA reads TGTGCCACCAGCAGAGAACAGGGGGCGAGGGGGACTGAAGCTTTCTTT. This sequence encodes CATSREQGARGTEAFF.

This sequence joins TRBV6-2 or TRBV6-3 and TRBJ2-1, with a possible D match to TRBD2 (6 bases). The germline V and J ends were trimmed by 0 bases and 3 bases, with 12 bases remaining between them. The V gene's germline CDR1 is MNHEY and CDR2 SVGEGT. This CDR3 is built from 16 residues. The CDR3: CASSYSIPGGYNEQFF. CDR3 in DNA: TGTGCCAGCAGTTACTCGATCCCCGGGGGCTACAATGAGCAGTTCTTC.

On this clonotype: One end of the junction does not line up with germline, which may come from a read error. The CDR3 region has the DNA TGTTCCAGCAGCTCGGGACTAGCGGGACCCAGCACAGATACGCAGTATTTT. Protein sequence: CSSSSGLAGPSTDTQYF. The rearrangement joins TRBV11-2 to TRBJ2-3; 13 nucleotides line up with TRBD2. The CDR3 length is 17 residues. Germline-derived CDR1 and CDR2 are SGHAT and FQNNGV.

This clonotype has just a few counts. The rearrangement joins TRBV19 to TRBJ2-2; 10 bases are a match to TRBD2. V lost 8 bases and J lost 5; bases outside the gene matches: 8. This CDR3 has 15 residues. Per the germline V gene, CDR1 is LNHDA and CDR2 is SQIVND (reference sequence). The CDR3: CASLAGVVGTGELFF. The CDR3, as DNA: TGTGCCAGTCTAGCGGGAGTGGTGGGGACCGGGGAGCTGTTTTTT. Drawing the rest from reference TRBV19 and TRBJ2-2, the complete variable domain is DGGITQSPKYLFRKEGQNVTLSCEQNLNHDAMYWYRQDPGQGLRLIYYSQIVNDFQKGDIAEGYSVSREKKESFPLTVTSAQKNPTAFYLCASLAGVVGTGELFFGEGSRLTVL.

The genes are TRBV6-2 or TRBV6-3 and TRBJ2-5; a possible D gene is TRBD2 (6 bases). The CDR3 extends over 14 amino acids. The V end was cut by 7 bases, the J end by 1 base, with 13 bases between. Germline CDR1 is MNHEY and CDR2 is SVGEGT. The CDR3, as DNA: TGTGCCAGCACGAGCCCTAGCGTCCAAGAGACCCAGTACTTC. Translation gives CASTSPSVQETQYF.

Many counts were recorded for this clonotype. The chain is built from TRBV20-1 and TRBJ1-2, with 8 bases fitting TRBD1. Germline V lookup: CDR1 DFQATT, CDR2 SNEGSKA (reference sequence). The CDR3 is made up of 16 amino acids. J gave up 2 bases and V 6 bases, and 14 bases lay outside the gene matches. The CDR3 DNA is TGCAGTGCCCCCCCCGGACAGGGCCAGGGCAACTATGGCTACACCTTC. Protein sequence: CSAPPGQGQGNYGYTF.

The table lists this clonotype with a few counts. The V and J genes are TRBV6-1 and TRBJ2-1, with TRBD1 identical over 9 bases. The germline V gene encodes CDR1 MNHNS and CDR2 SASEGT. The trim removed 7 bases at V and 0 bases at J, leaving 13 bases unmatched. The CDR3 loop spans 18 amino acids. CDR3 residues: CASMGGTGSYSSYNEQFF. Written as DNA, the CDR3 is TGTGCCAGCATGGGCGGGACAGGGTCCTATAGCTCCTACAATGAGCAGTTCTTC.

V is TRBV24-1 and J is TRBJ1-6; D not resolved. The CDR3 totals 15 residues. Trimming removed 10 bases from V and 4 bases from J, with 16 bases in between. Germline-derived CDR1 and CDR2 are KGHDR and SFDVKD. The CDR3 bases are TGTGCCACATCGTCTTCATCGGAATATAATTCACCCCTCCACTTT. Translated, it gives CATSSSSEYNSPLHF.

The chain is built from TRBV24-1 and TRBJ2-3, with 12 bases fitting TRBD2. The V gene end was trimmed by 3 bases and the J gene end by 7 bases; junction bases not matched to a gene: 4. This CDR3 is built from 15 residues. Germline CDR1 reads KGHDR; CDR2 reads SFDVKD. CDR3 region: CATSDPLAGGHTQYF. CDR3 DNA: TGTGCCACCAGTGATCCACTAGCGGGGGGCCATACGCAGTATTTT.

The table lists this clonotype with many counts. CDR3 amino acids: CASSSRGQGNSYEQYF. CDR3 DNA: TGCGCCAGCAGCTCGAGGGGACAGGGGAATTCCTACGAGCAGTACTTC. V and J are TRBV5-1 and TRBJ2-7; 10 positions agree with TRBD1. Trimming cost V 3 bases and J 1 base; bases outside gene matches: 7. CDR3 size: 16 residues. CDR1 is SGHRS and CDR2 is YFSETQ in the germline V gene.

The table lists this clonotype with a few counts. The CDR3 is CATSDPTLAREQFF. The CDR3 bases are TGTGCCACCAGTGACCCCACCTTAGCCCGCGAGCAGTTCTTC. The chain has TRBV24-1 and TRBJ2-1, with unresolved D. V dropped 4 bases and J dropped 10 bases, with 16 bases sitting between them. Per germline, CDR1 KGHDR and CDR2 SFDVKD. CDR3 length: 14 residues.

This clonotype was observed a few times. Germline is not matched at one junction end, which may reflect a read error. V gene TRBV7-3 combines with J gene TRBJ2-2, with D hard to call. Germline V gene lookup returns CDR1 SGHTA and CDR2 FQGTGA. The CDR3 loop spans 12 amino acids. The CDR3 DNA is TGCGCCAGCAGCTTCGGCACCGGGGAGCTGTTTTTT. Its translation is CASSFGTGELFF.

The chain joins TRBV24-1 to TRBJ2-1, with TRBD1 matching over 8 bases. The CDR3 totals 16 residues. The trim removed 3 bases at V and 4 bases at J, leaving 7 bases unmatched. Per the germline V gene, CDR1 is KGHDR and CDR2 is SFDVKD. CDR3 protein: CATSDVDRGRYNEQFF. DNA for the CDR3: TGTGCCACCAGTGATGTAGACAGGGGAAGGTACAATGAGCAGTTCTTC.

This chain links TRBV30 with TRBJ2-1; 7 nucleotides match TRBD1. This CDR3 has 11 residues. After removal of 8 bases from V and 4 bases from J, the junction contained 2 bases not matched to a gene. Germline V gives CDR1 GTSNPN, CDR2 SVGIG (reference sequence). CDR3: CARDSYNEQFF. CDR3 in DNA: TGTGCCCGGGACAGTTACAATGAGCAGTTCTTC. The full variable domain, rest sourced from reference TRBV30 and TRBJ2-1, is SQTIHQWPATLVQPVGSPLSLECTVEGTSNPNLYWYRQAAGRGLQLLFYSVGIGQISSEVPQNLSASRPQDRQFILSSKKLLLSDSGFYLCARDSYNEQFFGPGTRLTVL.

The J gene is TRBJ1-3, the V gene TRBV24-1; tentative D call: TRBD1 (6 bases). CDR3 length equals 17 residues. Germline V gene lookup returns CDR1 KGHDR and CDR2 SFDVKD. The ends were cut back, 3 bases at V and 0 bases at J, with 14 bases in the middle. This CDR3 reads CATSDPPGQSSGNTIYF. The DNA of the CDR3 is TGTGCCACCAGTGATCCCCCTGGACAGTCCTCTGGAAACACCATATATTTT.

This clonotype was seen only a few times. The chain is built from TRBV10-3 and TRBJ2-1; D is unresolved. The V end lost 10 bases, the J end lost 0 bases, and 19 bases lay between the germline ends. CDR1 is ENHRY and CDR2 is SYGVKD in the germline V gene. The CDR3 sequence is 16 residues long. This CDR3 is CATLPGRHSSYNEQFF. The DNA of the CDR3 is TGTGCCACCCTACCCGGACGGCATAGCTCCTACAATGAGCAGTTCTTC.

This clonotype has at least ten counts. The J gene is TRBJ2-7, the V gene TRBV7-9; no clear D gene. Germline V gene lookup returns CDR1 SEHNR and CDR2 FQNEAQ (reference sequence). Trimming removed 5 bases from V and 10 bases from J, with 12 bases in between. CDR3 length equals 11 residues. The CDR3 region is CASSLITFQYF. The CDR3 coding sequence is TGTGCCAGCAGCCTAATAACGTTTCAGTACTTC.

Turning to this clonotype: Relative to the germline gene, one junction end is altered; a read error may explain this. The CDR3 DNA is TGCAGTGCTACGGGGACAGGGAGTACTAGCAATCAGCCCCGGCATTTT. Amino acids: CSATGTGSTSNQPRHF. The chain carries TRBV20-1 and TRBJ1-5, with TRBD1 matching over 9 bases. The CDR3 length is 16 residues. Germline V gene lookup returns CDR1 DFQATT and CDR2 SNEGSKA (reference sequence).

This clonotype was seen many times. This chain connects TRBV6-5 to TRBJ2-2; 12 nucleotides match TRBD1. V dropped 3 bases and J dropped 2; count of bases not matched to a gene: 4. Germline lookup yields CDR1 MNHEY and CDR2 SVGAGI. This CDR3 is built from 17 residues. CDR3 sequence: CASSYGTGGVNTGELFF. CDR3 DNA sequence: TGTGCCAGCAGTTATGGGACAGGGGGCGTTAACACCGGGGAGCTGTTTTTT.

Written as DNA, the CDR3 is TGTGCCAGCAGCCACGGGACTAGCGGGGTCGCGCCATACGAGCAGTACTTC. It specifies CASSHGTSGVAPYEQYF. The chain carries TRBV11-2 and TRBJ2-7, with 13 positions matching TRBD2. V trimming: 5 bases; J trimming: 4 bases; junction bases outside the gene matches: 11. The length of the CDR3 is 17 residues. CDR1 and CDR2 (germline): SGHAT, FQNNGV. The full variable domain, in which reference TRBV11-2 and TRBJ2-7 provide the parts outside the CDR3, is EAGVAQSPRYKIIEKRQSVAFWCNPISGHATLYWYQQILGQGPKLLIQFQNNGVVDDSQLPKDRFSAERLKGVDSTLKIQPAKLEDSAVYLCASSHGTSGVAPYEQYFGPGTRLTVT.

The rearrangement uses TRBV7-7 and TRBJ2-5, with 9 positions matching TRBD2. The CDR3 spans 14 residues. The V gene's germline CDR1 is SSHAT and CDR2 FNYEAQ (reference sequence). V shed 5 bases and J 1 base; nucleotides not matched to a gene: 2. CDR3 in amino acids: CASSETSGQETQYF. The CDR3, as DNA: TGTGCCAGCAGCGAGACTAGCGGCCAAGAGACCCAGTACTTC.

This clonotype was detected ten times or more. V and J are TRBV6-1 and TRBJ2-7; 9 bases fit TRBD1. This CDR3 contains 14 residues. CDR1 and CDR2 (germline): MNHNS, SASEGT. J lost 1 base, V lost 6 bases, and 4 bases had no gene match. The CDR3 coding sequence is TGTGCCAGCAGACCAGACAGGGGGTCCTACGAGCAGTACTTC. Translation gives CASRPDRGSYEQYF.

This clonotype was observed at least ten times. Written as DNA, the CDR3 is TGTGCCGCCGGAGCGGGAGGGCTTAGCACAGATACGCAGTATTTT. It is translated as CAAGAGGLSTDTQYF. The J gene is TRBJ2-3, the V gene TRBV2, with 10 bases lining up with TRBD2. Germline V CDR1 and CDR2: SNHLY, FYNNEI. The junction had 8 bases not matched to a gene; V was cut back by 11 bases and J by 0 bases. This CDR3 is 15 amino acids long.